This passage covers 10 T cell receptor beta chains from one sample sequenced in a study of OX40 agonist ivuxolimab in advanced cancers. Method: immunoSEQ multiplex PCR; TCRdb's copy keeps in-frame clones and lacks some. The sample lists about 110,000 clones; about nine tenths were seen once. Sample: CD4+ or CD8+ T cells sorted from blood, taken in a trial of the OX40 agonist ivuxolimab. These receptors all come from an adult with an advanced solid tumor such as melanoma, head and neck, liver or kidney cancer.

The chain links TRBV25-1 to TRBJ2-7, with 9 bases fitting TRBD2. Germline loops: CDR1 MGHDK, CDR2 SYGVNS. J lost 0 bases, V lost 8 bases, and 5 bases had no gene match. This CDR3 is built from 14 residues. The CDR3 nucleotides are TGTGCCAGCGCCGTAGCGGGAGCCTCCTACGAGCAGTACTTC. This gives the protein CASAVAGASYEQYF.

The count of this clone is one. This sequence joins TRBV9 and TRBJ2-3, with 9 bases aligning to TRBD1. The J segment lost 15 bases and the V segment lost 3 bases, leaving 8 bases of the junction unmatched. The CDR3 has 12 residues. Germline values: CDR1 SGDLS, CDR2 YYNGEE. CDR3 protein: CASSAGQGESYF. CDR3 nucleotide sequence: TGTGCCAGCAGCGCGGGACAGGGTGAATCATATTTT.

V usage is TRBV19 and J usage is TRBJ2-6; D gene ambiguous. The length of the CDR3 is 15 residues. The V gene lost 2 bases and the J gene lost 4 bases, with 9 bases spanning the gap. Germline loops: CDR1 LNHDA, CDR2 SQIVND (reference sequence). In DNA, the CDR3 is TGTGCCAGTAGTATACTGGGATCAGGGGCCAACGTCCTGACTTTC. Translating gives CASSILGSGANVLTF.

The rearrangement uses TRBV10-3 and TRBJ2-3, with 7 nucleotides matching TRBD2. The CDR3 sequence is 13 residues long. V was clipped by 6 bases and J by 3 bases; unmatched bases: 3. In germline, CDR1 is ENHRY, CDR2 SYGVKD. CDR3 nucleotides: TGTGCCATCAGGGGCGGGAGTACAGATACGCAGTATTTT. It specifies CAIRGGSTDTQYF.

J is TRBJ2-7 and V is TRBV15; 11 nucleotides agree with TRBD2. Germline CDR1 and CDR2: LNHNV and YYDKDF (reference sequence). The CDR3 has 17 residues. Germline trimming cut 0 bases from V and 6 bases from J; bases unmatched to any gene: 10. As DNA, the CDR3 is TGTGCCACCAGCAGAGATATTCCTAGCGGGGGGAGAGGCGAGCAGTACTTC. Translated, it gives CATSRDIPSGGRGEQYF.

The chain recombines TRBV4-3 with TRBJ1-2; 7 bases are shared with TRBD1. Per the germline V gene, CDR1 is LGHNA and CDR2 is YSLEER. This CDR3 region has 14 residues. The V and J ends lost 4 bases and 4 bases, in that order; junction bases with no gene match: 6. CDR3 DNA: TGCGCCAGCAGCCCCTGGGACAGCAGCTATGGCTACACCTTC. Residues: CASSPWDSSYGYTF.

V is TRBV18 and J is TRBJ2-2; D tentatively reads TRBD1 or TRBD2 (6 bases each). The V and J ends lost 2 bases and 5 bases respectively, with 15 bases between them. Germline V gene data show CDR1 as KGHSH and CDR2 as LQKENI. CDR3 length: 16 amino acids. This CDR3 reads CASSPDVGGRTGELFF. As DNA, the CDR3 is TGTGCCAGCTCACCAGATGTCGGGGGCCGGACCGGGGAGCTGTTTTTT.

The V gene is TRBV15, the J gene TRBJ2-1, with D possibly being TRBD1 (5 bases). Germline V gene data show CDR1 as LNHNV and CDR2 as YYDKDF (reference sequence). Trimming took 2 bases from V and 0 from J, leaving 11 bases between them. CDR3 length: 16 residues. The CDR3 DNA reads TGTGCCACCAGCAGACTAGGGGTTGGCTCCTACAATGAGCAGTTCTTC. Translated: CATSRLGVGSYNEQFF.

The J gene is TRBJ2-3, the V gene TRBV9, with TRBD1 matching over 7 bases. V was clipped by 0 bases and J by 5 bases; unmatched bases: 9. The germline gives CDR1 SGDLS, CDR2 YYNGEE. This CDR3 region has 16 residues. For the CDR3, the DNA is TGTGCCAGCAGCGTAGGGAGAGGGGGCGCGGGAGATACGCAGTATTTT. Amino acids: CASSVGRGGAGDTQYF.

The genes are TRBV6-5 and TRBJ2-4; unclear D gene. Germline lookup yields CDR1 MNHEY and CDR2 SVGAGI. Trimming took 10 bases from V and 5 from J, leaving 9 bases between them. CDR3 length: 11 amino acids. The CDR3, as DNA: TGTGCCATCTCGGCCGAAAACATTCAGTACTTC. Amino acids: CAISAENIQYF.